The 20 T cell receptor beta chains in this list originate from one sample, sequenced in a study of molecular identifiers for immune sequencing clone quantification. TCRdb re-derived calls from the PCR reads in MiXCR, one entry per CDR3 protein. In the table there are hundreds of thousands of distinct CDR3 sequences, under 25% of which are singletons. The specimen was naive CD8+ T cells from blood, with Jurkat cell RNA spiked in. Specified subset: FACS-sorted CD8+CD4-CCR7+CD45RA+ naive T cells. All receptors come from a human donor in good health. Some libraries in this study had Jurkat cell RNA spiked in.

In regard to this clonotype: A much larger clone differs from this one at a single base, so this may be a read error. The V and J genes are TRBV4-3 and TRBJ2-1; D possibly corresponds to TRBD1 (6 bases). CDR3 size: 15 residues. V gave up 0 bases and J gave up 9 bases, with 15 bases separating them. Per the germline V gene, CDR1 is LGHNA and CDR2 is YSLEER. The CDR3: CASSQERTGPSEQFF. The CDR3 bases are TGCGCCAGCAGCCAAGAGAGAACAGGGCCGAGTGAGCAGTTCTTC.

The sample holds many counts of this clonotype. This chain joins TRBV19 and TRBJ1-5; no firm D call. Germline CDR1 and CDR2: LNHDA and SQIVND (reference sequence). The CDR3 extends over 14 amino acids. The V end was cut by 7 bases, the J end by 0 bases, with 10 bases between. CDR3 DNA sequence: TGTGCCAGTACCTGGCCCGGTAGCAATCAGCCCCAGCATTTT. This translates into CASTWPGSNQPQHF.

The chain employs TRBV4-3 and TRBJ1-5, with D unresolved. The CDR3 sequence is 15 residues long. V lost 0 bases, J lost 1 base, and 7 bases lay in between. Germline-derived CDR1 and CDR2 are LGHNA and YSLEER. Written as DNA, the CDR3 is TGCGCCAGCAGCCAAGATCCGGCAAGCAATCAGCCCCAGCATTTT. Amino acid sequence: CASSQDPASNQPQHF.

Details on this clonotype: This may be a read error: a much more frequent sequence differs by one nucleotide. The J gene is TRBJ1-1, the V gene TRBV5-1, with no clear D. V dropped 0 bases and J dropped 4 bases, with 22 bases sitting between them. There are 18 residues in the CDR3. The germline V gene encodes CDR1 SGHRS and CDR2 YFSETQ. The CDR3 DNA follows: TGCGCCAGCAGCTTGGATTACCAACTTACCATTTCGACCACTGAAGCTTTCTTT. Protein sequence: CASSLDYQLTISTTEAFF.

A word on this clonotype: A junction end diverges from the germline sequence, so it may reflect a read error. The rearrangement links TRBV3-1 to TRBJ2-7, with 11 bases that match TRBD1. This CDR3 has 17 residues. Germline V CDR1 and CDR2: LGHDT, YNNKEL (reference sequence). CDR3 amino acids: CASSQDFPGQGVYGQYF. CDR3 nucleotides: TGTGCCAGCAGCCAAGACTTCCCGGGACAGGGGGTCTACGGGCAGTACTTC.

Ten or more counts support this clonotype. The chain couples TRBV27 to TRBJ2-3; D unclear. The CDR3 spans 16 residues. Trimming shortened V by 3 bases and J by 5 bases, and 18 bases separated the two germline ends. Germline values: CDR1 MNHEY, CDR2 SMNVEV (reference sequence). The chain's CDR3 is CASSLFLTQGLDTQYF. The CDR3 DNA is TGTGCCAGCAGTTTGTTTTTAACTCAAGGGCTAGATACGCAGTATTTT.

About this clonotype: A read error is possible here, since a much larger clone lies one base away. The chain combines TRBV29-1 with TRBJ2-2, with 8 bases lining up with TRBD1. The germline CDR1 and CDR2 sequences are SQVTM and ANQGSEA. There are 15 residues in the CDR3. V lost 6 bases to trimming and J lost 2 bases; unmatched junction nucleotides: 8. The CDR3 region is CSVAGQGANTGELFF. The CDR3 DNA reads as TGCAGCGTCGCGGGGCAGGGGGCTAACACCGGGGAGCTGTTTTTT.

Concerning this clonotype itself: This may come from a read error, since a much larger clone is one base off. This chain joins TRBV13 and TRBJ1-6, with 8 positions matching TRBD1. Germline V gene data show CDR1 as PRHDT and CDR2 as FYEKMQ (reference sequence). There are 15 residues in the CDR3. The CDR3 spells CASSLDRGPNSRLHF. CDR3 nucleotides: TGTGCCAGCAGTCTTGACAGGGGACCTAATTCACGCCTCCACTTT.

For this clonotype: A junction end diverges from the germline sequence, so it may reflect a read error. The chain couples TRBV20-1 to TRBJ1-5; 8 bases map to TRBD1. The CDR3 runs to 14 residues. CDR1 DFQATT and CDR2 SNEGSKA come from the germline V gene (reference sequence). DNA for the CDR3: TGCCGTGCTGGAACAGGGGGGGGGGGGCAGCCCCAGCATTTT. Translating it yields CRAGTGGGGQPQHF.

J is TRBJ2-2 and V is TRBV5-1, with no clear D. This CDR3 is built from 16 residues. V lost 4 bases and J 9 bases, leaving 22 bases between the germline ends. Germline V CDR1 and CDR2: SGHRS, YFSETQ. The DNA of the CDR3 is TGCGCCAGCAGCCCGGATGACACCCGATTCCTCCGGGAGCTGTTTTTT. It codes for CASSPDDTRFLRELFF.

This clonotype was picked up many times. The chain uses TRBV30 and TRBJ1-1; D remains ambiguous. Germline V gives CDR1 GTSNPN, CDR2 SVGIG (reference sequence). The CDR3 extends over 12 amino acids. Deletions cut 2 bases from V and 2 bases from J, with 6 bases between. CDR3 coding DNA: TGTGCCTGGAGTTATGGAAACACTGAAGCTTTCTTT. Translated, it gives CAWSYGNTEAFF.

This chain connects TRBV5-8 to TRBJ1-1; the D is unclear. The CDR3 consists of 13 residues. Per the germline V gene, CDR1 is SGHTS and CDR2 is YDEGEE. V was pared by 0 bases and J by 10 bases, with 13 bases between. CDR3 loop: CASSLATVVGAFF. CDR3 DNA: TGTGCCAGCAGCTTGGCAACGGTGGTGGGAGCTTTCTTT.

Many counts were recorded for this clonotype. The gene calls are TRBV28 and TRBJ1-5, with TRBD1 identical over 8 bases. CDR3 length: 16 amino acids. Germline V gene data show CDR1 as MDHEN and CDR2 as SYDVKM. The V gene end was trimmed by 2 bases and the J gene end by 7 bases; junction bases not matched to a gene: 10. CDR3 bases: TGTGCCAGCAGTTTAGGTGGGCAGGGGGCAGGACAGCCCCAGCATTTT. Amino acids: CASSLGGQGAGQPQHF. Drawing the rest from reference TRBV28 and TRBJ1-5, the complete variable domain is DVKVTQSSRYLVKRTGEKVFLECVQDMDHENMFWYRQDPGLGLRLIYFSYDVKMKEKGDIPEGYSVSREKKERFSLILESASTNQTSMYLCASSLGGQGAGQPQHFGDGTRLSIL.

This clonotype appeared a few times. Its ends do not fully match the called genes, so a read error is possible. The chain links TRBV11-2 to TRBJ2-5; D is undetermined. CDR1 SGHAT and CDR2 FQNNGV come from the germline V gene. The CDR3 covers 14 residues. The CDR3 here is CASSPTGPQEAQYF. The CDR3 DNA sequence: TGTGCCAGCAGCCCGACCGGACCCCAAGAGGCCCAGTACTTC.

The J gene is TRBJ1-1, the V gene TRBV15; D is unclear. With 1 base removed from V and 0 bases from J, the gap between germline ends came to 9 bases. Germline V lookup: CDR1 LNHNV, CDR2 YYDKDF (reference sequence). The CDR3 sequence is 15 residues long. CDR3 loop: CATSRAGVMNTEAFF. CDR3 DNA: TGTGCCACCAGCAGAGCTGGGGTCATGAACACTGAAGCTTTCTTT.

V and J are TRBV12-3 or TRBV12-4 and TRBJ1-5; no clear D gene. The CDR3 spans 15 residues. V dropped 4 bases and J dropped 0 bases, with 10 bases sitting between them. CDR3 protein: CASSSTVYSNQPQHF. DNA for the CDR3: TGTGCCAGCAGTTCGACGGTCTATAGCAATCAGCCCCAGCATTTT.

A word on this clonotype: A read error may be the cause here, since a much bigger clone is one base away. This chain links TRBV7-2 with TRBJ2-7; D is perhaps TRBD1 or TRBD2 (6 bases each). The germline V gene has CDR1 SGHTA and CDR2 FQGNSA. The CDR3 runs 15 residues. The CDR3 bases are TGTGTCAGCAGCTTAGCCCCGGGGGCCGCCTACGAGCAGTACTTC. Its translation: CVSSLAPGAAYEQYF.

About this clonotype itself: A read error may be the cause here, since a much bigger clone is one base away. The conserved final phenylalanine or tryptophan is absent from the CDR3, which likely points to a read error. The V gene is TRBV20-1, the J gene TRBJ2-7; D unresolved. Germline V lookup: CDR1 DFQATT, CDR2 SNEGSKA (reference sequence). Trimming stripped 2 bases from V and 3 bases from J, with 11 bases between. The CDR3 sequence is 13 residues long. CDR3 sequence (DNA): TGCAGTGCTAGAAACGTGTTCGGCTACGAGCAGTACCTC. It encodes CSARNVFGYEQYL.

As concerns this clonotype: A read error may explain this, as a much larger clone is one base away. The rearrangement links TRBV7-6 to TRBJ2-1, with 9 bases identical to TRBD2. The germline V gene encodes CDR1 SGHVS and CDR2 FNYEAQ. CDR3 size: 15 residues. V lost 1 base and J lost 9; bases outside the gene matches: 7. CDR3 sequence reads: CASSLEAGGIIEQFF. In DNA form, the CDR3 reads TGTGCCAGCAGCTTAGAAGCGGGGGGTATCATTGAGCAGTTCTTC. The full variable domain, its missing parts supplied by reference TRBV7-6 and TRBJ2-1, is GAGVSQSPRYKVTKRGQDVALRCDPISGHVSLYWYRQALGQGPEFLTYFNYEAQQDKSGLPNDRFSAERPEGSISTLTIQRTEQRDSAMYRCASSLEAGGIIEQFFGPGTRLTVL.

As to this clonotype: Relative to the germline gene, one junction end is altered; a read error may explain this. This rearrangement joins TRBV11-2 to TRBJ2-3; TRBD1 matches at 8 bases. This CDR3 spans 17 amino acids. Per the germline V gene, CDR1 is SGHAT and CDR2 is FQNNGV. CDR3 bases: TGTGCCAGCAGCTTAGGCAGGGGGCTAGCGCGCACAGGTACGCAGTATTTT. It is translated as CASSLGRGLARTGTQYF. Full variable domain (rest looked up from reference TRBV11-2 and TRBJ2-3): EAGVAQSPRYKIIEKRQSVAFWCNPISGHATLYWYQQILGQGPKLLIQFQNNGVVDDSQLPKDRFSAERLKGVDSTLKIQPAKLEDSAVYLCASSLGRGLARTGTQYFGPGTRLTVL.